The clone carrying this TCR beta chain was recorded at least ten times. Its antigen is not known. Stored at -80 C, 2 million PBMCs were the source of the unsorted libraries. The entry originates in a study of neurological immune-mediated disorders. Trimming cost V 4 bases and J 1 base, with 7 bases left between them. Per germline, CDR1 SQVTM and CDR2 ANQGSEA. This CDR3 has 12 amino acids. TCRdb fed the 5' RACE reads into MiXCR, producing one record per CDR3 protein. The data show about 25,000 distinct CDR3 sequences, 3% to 3.5% seen once. The study's findings and limits: Private repertoires in all groups were suggested by the absence of shared CDR3 amino acid sequences among expanded clones across subjects.

The chain has TRBV29-1 and TRBJ2-5; D assignment may be TRBD1 or TRBD2 (5 bases each). The sample consisted of PBMCs. The TCR sequence derives from a woman in her thirties with multiple sclerosis. The CDR3 region has the DNA TGCAGCGTTGTGGGGGTCCAAGAGACCCAGTACTTC. This sequence encodes CSVVGVQETQYF.